This TCR beta chain was recorded in a study of blood T cells in healthy people across ages. Study-level results: While age rose, TCR beta diversity per million T cells dropped in a roughly linear way. Naive T cell percentage showed a strong correlation with the diversity of TCR beta.

Combining a sample-barcoded 5' primer with a J-beta primer mix, a second PCR ran for roughly 7 to 12 cycles. TCRdb re-analysed the 5' RACE reads in MiXCR, keeping a single row per CDR3 protein. The sample has hundreds of thousands of distinct CDR3 sequences; roughly 60% are singletons. Each individual donor underwent a draw of approximately 10 milliliters of peripheral blood. The sample holds a few counts of this clonotype. What it recognizes is unknown. From germline, CDR1 is SGHAT and CDR2 FQNNGV. CDR3 length: 17 amino acids. Germline trimming cut 5 bases from V and 8 bases from J; bases unmatched to any gene: 9.

Sequenced: blood. The origin of this receptor is a man aged 25 to 45 in good health. V usage is TRBV11-2 and J usage is TRBJ2-1; 16 bases are shared with TRBD2. Written as DNA, the CDR3 is TGTGCCAGCAGCCCCGGGACTAGCGGGGGGGATATAGATGAGCAGTTCTTC. It yields the protein CASSPGTSGGDIDEQFF.